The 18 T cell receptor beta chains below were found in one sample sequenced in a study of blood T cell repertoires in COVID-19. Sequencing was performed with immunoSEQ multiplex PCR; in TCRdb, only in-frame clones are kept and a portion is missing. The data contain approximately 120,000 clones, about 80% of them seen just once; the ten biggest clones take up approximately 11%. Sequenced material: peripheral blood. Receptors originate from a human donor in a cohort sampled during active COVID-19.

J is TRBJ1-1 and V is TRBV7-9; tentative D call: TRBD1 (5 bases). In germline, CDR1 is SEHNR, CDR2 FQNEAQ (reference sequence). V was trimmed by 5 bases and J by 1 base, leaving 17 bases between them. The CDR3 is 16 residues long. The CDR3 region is CASSPLAGPENTEAFF. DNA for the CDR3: TGTGCCAGCAGCCCCCTTGCAGGGCCGGAGAACACTGAAGCTTTCTTT.

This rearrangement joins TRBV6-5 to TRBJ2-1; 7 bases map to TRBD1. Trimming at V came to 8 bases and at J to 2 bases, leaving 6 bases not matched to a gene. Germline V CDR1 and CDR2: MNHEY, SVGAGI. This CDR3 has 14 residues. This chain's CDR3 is CASYLTGTYNEQFF. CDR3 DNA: TGTGCCAGCTATTTGACAGGGACCTACAATGAGCAGTTCTTC.

CDR3 DNA sequence: TGTGCCTGGAGGACACCCGGAGGCTGGAACACTGAAGCTTTCTTT. Its protein is CAWRTPGGWNTEAFF. The rearrangement uses TRBV30 and TRBJ1-1; no definite D call. Germline lookup yields CDR1 GTSNPN and CDR2 SVGIG (reference sequence). The germline V and J ends were trimmed by 3 bases and 1 base, with 15 bases remaining between them. There are 15 residues in the CDR3.

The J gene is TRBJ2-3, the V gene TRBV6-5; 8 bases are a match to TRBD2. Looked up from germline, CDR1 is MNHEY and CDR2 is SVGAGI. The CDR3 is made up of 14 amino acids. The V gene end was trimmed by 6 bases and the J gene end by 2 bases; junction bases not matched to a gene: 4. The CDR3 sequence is CASSHGGATDTQYF. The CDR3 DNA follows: TGTGCCAGCAGCCACGGGGGGGCCACAGATACGCAGTATTTT.

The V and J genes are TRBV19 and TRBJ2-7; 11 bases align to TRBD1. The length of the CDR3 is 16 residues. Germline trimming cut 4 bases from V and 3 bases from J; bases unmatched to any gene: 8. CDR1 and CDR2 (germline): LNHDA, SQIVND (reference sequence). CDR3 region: CASSTLPGQGVYEQYF. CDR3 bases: TGTGCCAGTAGTACCTTACCGGGACAGGGGGTCTACGAGCAGTACTTC. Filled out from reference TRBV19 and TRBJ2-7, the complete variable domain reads DGGITQSPKYLFRKEGQNVTLSCEQNLNHDAMYWYRQDPGQGLRLIYYSQIVNDFQKGDIAEGYSVSREKKESFPLTVTSAQKNPTAFYLCASSTLPGQGVYEQYFGPGTRLTVT.

CDR3 in amino acids: CASSLGRRGNQPQHF. CDR3 nucleotide sequence: TGTGCCAGCAGCTTGGGGCGCAGGGGCAATCAGCCCCAGCATTTT. The chain joins TRBV5-8 to TRBJ1-5; tentative D call: TRBD1 (5 bases). The ends were cut back, 0 bases at V and 2 bases at J, with 9 bases in the middle. Germline CDR1 and CDR2: SGHTS and YDEGEE. This CDR3 contains 15 residues.

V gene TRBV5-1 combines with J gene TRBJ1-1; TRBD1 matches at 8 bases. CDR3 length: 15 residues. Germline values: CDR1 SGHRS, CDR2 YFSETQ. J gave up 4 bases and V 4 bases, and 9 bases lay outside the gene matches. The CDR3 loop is CASSGGTGYGTEAFF. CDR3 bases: TGCGCCAGCAGCGGCGGGACAGGCTATGGCACTGAAGCTTTCTTT.

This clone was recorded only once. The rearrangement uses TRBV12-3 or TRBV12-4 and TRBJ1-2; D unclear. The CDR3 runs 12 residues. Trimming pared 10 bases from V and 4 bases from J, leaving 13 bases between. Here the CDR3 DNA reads TGTGCCACACAGCTCCGTGGCTATGGCTACACCTTC. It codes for CATQLRGYGYTF.

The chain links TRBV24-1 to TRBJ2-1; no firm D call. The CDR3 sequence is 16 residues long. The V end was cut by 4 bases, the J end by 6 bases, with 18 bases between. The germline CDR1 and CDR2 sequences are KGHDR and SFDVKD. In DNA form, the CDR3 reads TGTGCCACCAGTGACACTACTATGGTGGCCTTCAATGAGCAGTTCTTC. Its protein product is CATSDTTMVAFNEQFF.

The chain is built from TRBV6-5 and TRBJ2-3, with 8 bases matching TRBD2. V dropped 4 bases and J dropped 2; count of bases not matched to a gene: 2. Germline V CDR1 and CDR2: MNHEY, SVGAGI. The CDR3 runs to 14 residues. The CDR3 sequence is CASSFSGATDTQYF. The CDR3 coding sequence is TGTGCCAGCAGTTTTAGCGGGGCCACAGATACGCAGTATTTT.

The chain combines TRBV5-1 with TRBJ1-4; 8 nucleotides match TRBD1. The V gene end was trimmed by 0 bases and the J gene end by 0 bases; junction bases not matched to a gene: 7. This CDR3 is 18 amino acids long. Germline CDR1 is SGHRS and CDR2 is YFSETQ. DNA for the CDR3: TGCGCCAGCAGCTTGGTTCCAGGGGGCGTCTCAACTAATGAAAAACTGTTTTTT. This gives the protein CASSLVPGGVSTNEKLFF.

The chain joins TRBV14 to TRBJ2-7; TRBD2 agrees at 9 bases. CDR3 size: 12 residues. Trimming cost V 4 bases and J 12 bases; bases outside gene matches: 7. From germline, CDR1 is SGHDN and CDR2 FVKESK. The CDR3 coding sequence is TGTGCCAGCAGCCCGACTAGCGGCCCACCGTACTTC. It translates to CASSPTSGPPYF.

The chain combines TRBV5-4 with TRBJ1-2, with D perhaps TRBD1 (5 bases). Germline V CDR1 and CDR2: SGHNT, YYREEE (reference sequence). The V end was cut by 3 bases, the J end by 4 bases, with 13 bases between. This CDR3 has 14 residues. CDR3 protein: CASSSPRDSYGYTF. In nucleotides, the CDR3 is TGTGCCAGCAGCTCTCCCAGGGATTCCTATGGCTACACCTTC.

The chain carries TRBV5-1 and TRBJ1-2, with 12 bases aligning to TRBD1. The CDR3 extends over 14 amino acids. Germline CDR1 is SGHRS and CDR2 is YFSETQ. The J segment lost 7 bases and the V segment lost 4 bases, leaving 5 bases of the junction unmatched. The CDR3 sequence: CASSGDRGQSGYTF. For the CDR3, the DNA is TGCGCCAGCAGCGGGGACAGGGGGCAAAGTGGCTACACCTTC.

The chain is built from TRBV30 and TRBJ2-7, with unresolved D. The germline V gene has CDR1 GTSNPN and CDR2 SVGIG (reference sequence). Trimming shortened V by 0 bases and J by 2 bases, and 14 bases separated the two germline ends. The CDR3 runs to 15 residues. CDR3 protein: CAWSVEVTPTYEQYF. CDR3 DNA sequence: TGTGCCTGGAGTGTAGAGGTTACGCCCACCTACGAGCAGTACTTC.

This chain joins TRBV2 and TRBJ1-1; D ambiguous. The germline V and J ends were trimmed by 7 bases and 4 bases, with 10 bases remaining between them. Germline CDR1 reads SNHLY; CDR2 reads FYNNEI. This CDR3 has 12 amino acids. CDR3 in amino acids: CASIGGPTEAFF. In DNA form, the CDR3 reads TGTGCCAGCATCGGCGGGCCCACTGAAGCTTTCTTT.

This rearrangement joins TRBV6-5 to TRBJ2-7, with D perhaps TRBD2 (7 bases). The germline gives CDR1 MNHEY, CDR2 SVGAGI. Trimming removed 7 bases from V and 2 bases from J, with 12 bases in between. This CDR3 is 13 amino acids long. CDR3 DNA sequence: TGTGCCAGCAAGGGGGGGAACACCTACGAGCAGTACTTC. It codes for CASKGGNTYEQYF.

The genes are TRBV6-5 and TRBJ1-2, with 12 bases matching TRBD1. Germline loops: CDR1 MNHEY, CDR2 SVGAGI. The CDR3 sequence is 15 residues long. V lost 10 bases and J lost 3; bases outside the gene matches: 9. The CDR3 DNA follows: TGTGCCACCTGGGACAGGGGGCGTGAGGACTATGGCTACACCTTC. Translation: CATWDRGREDYGYTF.